This T cell receptor beta chain was identified in a study of Ad26.COV2.S vaccination and SARS-CoV-2 variants. On the study more broadly: Of the COV1001 trial arms, the Ad26.COV2.S arm included the donor. The study's findings and limits: Reports say spike-specific CD8+ and CD4+ T cell responses covered substantial breadth after vaccination.

Documented treatment: some 20 received Ad26.COV2.S at low or high dose, single or two shots; about 5 received placebo; per-sample allocation not given. Sampling was performed 63 days after the first vaccine or placebo injection. Based in Boston, the donor was an adult of 18-55 years. Ad26.COV2.S expressed prefusion-stabilized spike from the original Wuhan strain. Generated by immunoSEQ multiplex PCR, the TCRdb table keeps only in-frame clones and is missing some. There are fewer than 600,000 clones in the sample; around 89% occur only once, and 1.5% to 2% lies in the top ten. Germline V gene data show CDR1 as SGHNT and CDR2 as YYREEE (reference sequence). Trimming removed 2 bases from V and 7 bases from J, with 16 bases in between. The CDR3 covers 15 residues. On this clone: What it recognizes is unknown.

The chain is built from TRBV5-4 and TRBJ2-1; D is tentatively TRBD1 or TRBD2 (5 bases each). Material: peripheral blood, obtained in a trial of Ad26.COV2.S vaccine versus placebo. The TCR comes from a person aged 18 to 65 who received the Ad26.COV2.S COVID-19 vaccine or a placebo. The CDR3 nucleotides are TGTGCCAGCAGCTTACGAGGGGCTAAAAGGAATGAGCAGTTCTTC. The encoded protein is CASSLRGAKRNEQFF.